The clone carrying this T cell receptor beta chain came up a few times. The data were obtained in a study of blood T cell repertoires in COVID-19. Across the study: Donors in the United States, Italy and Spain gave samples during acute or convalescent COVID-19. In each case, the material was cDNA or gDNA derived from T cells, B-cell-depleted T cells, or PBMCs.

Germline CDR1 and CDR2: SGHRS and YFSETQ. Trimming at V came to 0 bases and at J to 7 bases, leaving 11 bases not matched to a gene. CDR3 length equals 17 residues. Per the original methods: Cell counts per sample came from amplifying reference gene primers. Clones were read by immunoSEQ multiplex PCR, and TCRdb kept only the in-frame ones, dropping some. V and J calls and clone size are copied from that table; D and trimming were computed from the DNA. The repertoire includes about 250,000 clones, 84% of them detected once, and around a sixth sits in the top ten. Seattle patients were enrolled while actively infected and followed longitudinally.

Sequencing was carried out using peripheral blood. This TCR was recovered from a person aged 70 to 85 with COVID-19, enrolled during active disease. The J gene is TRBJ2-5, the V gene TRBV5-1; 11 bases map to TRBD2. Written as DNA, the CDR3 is TGCGCCAGCAGCTTGGAGGCTAGCGGGGGGCCCGGTGGGACCCAGTACTTC. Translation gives CASSLEASGGPGGTQYF. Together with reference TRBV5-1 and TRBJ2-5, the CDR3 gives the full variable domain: KAGVTQTPRYLIKTRGQQVTLSCSPISGHRSVSWYQQTPGQGLQFLFEYFSETQRNKGNFPGRFSGRQFSNSRSEMNVSTLELGDSALYLCASSLEASGGPGGTQYFGPGTRLLVL.